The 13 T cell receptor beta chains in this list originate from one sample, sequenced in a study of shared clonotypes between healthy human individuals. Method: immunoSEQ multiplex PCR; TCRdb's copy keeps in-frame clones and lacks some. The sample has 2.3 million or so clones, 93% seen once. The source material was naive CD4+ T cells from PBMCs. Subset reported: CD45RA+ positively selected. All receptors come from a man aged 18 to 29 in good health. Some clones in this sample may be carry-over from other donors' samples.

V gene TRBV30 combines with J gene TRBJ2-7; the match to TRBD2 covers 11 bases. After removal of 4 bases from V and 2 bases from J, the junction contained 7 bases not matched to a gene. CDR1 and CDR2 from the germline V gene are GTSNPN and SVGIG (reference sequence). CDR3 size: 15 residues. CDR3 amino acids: CAWTPGTSGAYEQYF. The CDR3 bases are TGTGCCTGGACCCCCGGGACTAGCGGTGCCTACGAGCAGTACTTC. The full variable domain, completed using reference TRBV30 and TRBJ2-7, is SQTIHQWPATLVQPVGSPLSLECTVEGTSNPNLYWYRQAAGRGLQLLFYSVGIGQISSEVPQNLSASRPQDRQFILSSKKLLLSDSGFYLCAWTPGTSGAYEQYFGPGTRLTVT.

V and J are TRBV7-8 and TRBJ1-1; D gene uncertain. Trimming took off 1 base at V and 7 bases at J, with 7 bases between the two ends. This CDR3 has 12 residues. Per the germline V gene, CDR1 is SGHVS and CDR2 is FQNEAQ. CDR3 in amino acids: CASSLGQDEAFF. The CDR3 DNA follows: TGTGCCAGCAGCTTAGGCCAGGATGAAGCTTTCTTT.

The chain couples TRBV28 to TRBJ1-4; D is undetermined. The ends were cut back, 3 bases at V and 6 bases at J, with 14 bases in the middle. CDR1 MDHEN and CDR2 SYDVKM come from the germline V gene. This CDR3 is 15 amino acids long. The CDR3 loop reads CASSFGPEKYEKLFF. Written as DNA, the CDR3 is TGTGCCAGCAGTTTTGGGCCGGAGAAGTATGAAAAACTGTTTTTT.

CDR3 DNA: TGTGCCAGCAGCCAAGAAGGGCGGGAGGGCCTCACCGGGGAGCTGTTTTTT. Translated: CASSQEGREGLTGELFF. The rearrangement joins TRBV4-2 to TRBJ2-2; TRBD2 aligns across 9 bases. This CDR3 has 17 residues. The junction had 6 bases not matched to a gene; V was cut back by 0 bases and J by 4 bases. Germline CDR1 is LGHNA and CDR2 is YNFKEQ.

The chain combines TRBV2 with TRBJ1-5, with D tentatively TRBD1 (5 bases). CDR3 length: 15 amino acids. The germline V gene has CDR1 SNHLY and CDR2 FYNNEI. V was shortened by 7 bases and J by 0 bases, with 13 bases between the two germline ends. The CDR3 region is CASTMGGYSNQPQHF. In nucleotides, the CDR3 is TGTGCCAGCACGATGGGGGGGTATAGCAATCAGCCCCAGCATTTT. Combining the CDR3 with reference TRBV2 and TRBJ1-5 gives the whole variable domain EPEVTQTPSHQVTQMGQEVILRCVPISNHLYFYWYRQILGQKVEFLVSFYNNEISEKSEIFDDQFSVERPDGSNFTLKIRSTKLEDSAMYFCASTMGGYSNQPQHFGDGTRLSIL.

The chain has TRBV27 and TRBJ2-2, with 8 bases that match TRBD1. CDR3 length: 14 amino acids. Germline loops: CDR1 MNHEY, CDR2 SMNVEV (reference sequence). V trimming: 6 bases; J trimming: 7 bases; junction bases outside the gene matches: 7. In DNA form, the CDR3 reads TGTGCCAGCAGGCCCTCAGGGGGCGGCGGGGAGCTGTTTTTT. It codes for CASRPSGGGGELFF.

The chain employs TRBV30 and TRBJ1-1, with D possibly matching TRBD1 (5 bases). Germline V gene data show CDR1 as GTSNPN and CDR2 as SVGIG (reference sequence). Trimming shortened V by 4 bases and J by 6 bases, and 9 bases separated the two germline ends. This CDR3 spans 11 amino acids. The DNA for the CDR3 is TGTGCCTGGAAGAGCAGGGCTGAAGCTTTCTTT. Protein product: CAWKSRAEAFF.

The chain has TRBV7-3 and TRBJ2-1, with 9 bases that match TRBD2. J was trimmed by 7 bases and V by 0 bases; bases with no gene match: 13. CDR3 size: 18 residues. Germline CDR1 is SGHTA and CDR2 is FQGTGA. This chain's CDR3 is CASSLTSGAGGPTNEQFF. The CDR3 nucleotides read TGTGCCAGCAGCTTAACGTCGGGTGCGGGAGGGCCGACGAATGAGCAGTTCTTC.

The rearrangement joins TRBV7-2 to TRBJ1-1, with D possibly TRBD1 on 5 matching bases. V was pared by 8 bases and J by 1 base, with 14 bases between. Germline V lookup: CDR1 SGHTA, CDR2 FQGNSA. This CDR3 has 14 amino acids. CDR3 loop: CASARGGPNTEAFF. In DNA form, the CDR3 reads TGTGCCAGCGCGCGGGGCGGGCCGAACACTGAAGCTTTCTTT.

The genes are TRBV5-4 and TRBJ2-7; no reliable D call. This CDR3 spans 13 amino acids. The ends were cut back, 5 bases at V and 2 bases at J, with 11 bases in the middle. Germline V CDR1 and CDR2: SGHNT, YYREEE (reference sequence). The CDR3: CASRLTGAYEQYF. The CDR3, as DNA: TGTGCCAGCAGACTGACTGGAGCCTACGAGCAGTACTTC.

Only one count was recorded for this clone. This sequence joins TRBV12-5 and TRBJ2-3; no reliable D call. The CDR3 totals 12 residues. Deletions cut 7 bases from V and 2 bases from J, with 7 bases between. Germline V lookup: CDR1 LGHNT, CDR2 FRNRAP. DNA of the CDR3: TGTGCTAGTGCGGGTAACACAGATACGCAGTATTTT. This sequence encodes CASAGNTDTQYF.

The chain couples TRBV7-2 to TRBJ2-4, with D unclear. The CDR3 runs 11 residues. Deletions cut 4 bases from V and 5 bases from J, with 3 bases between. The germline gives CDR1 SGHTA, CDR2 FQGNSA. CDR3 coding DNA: TGTGCCAGCAGCTCCGAAAACATTCAGTACTTC. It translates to CASSSENIQYF.

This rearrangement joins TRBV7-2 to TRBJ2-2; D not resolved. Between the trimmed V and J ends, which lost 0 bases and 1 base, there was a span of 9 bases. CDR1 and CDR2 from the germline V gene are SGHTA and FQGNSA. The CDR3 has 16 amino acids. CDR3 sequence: CASSLAQLVNTGELFF. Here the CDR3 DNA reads TGTGCCAGCAGCTTAGCCCAACTGGTGAACACCGGGGAGCTGTTTTTT.